What follows are 7 T cell receptor beta chains derived from one specimen sequenced in a study of T cells in Graves' hyperthyroidism and ophthalmopathy. There were TCR beta CDR3 regions amplified from RNA transcripts. First-round RT-PCR of the TCR CDR3 relied on the HTBI primer set. TCRdb called the multiplex PCR reads again in MiXCR, with one record for every CDR3 protein. In the table there are more than 600,000 distinct CDR3 sequences, roughly 15% of which are singletons. Sequencing used blood. The receptors originated from a man aged 18 to 29 with Graves' hyperthyroidism.

The chain combines TRBV4-3 with TRBJ1-1, with D perhaps matching TRBD1 (6 bases). The V gene lost 0 bases and the J gene lost 4 bases, with 12 bases spanning the gap. Germline V gene data show CDR1 as LGHNA and CDR2 as YSLEER. CDR3 length: 15 residues. CDR3 loop: CASSQDTGWGTEAFF. For the CDR3, the DNA is TGCGCCAGCAGCCAAGATACAGGGTGGGGCACTGAAGCTTTCTTT.

The genes are TRBV6-1 and TRBJ2-1; tentatively, D is TRBD2 (6 bases). CDR3 length equals 14 residues. CDR1 MNHNS and CDR2 SASEGT come from the germline V gene. Between the trimmed V and J ends, which lost 7 bases and 5 bases, there was a span of 15 bases. DNA for the CDR3: TGTGCCAGCACAGTAGCTTGGGGGGACAATGAGCAGTTCTTC. As protein: CASTVAWGDNEQFF.

This clonotype was detected ten times or more. The J gene is TRBJ2-1, the V gene TRBV12-3 or TRBV12-4, with 13 bases identical to TRBD2. The CDR3 has 19 amino acids. The trim removed 6 bases at V and 0 bases at J, leaving 11 bases unmatched. For the CDR3, the DNA is TGTGCCAGCAGACCAGATGAACTAGCGGGGGGGAGCTCCTACAATGAGCAGTTCTTC. This sequence encodes CASRPDELAGGSSYNEQFF.

V is TRBV4-1 and J is TRBJ2-1, with D perhaps TRBD1 (5 bases). V was cut by 1 base and J by 0 bases, with 13 bases left in between. The CDR3 runs 17 residues. Germline CDR1 MGHRA, CDR2 YSYEKL. The CDR3 nucleotides read TGCGCCAGCAGCCAAGTCCCAGGGATAAGCTCCTACAATGAGCAGTTCTTC. Encoded protein: CASSQVPGISSYNEQFF.

This clonotype occurred a few times. This chain connects TRBV28 to TRBJ1-1; 7 nucleotides line up with TRBD1. CDR1 is MDHEN and CDR2 is SYDVKM in the germline V gene. V was pared by 6 bases and J by 1 base, with 8 bases of the junction left unmatched. CDR3 length: 15 amino acids. The chain's CDR3 is CASSTRQGWNTEAFF. The CDR3 nucleotides read TGTGCCAGCAGCACCCGACAGGGTTGGAACACTGAAGCTTTCTTT.

This clonotype was seen at least ten times. The V gene is TRBV28, the J gene TRBJ2-7; D not resolved. V lost 7 bases, J lost 2 bases, and 12 bases lay in between. Germline CDR1 reads MDHEN; CDR2 reads SYDVKM. CDR3 size: 13 residues. CDR3 sequence (DNA): TGTGCCAGCACTACAGTGGGCCCCTACGAGCAGTACTTC. Residues: CASTTVGPYEQYF. The full variable domain, completed using reference TRBV28 and TRBJ2-7, is DVKVTQSSRYLVKRTGEKVFLECVQDMDHENMFWYRQDPGLGLRLIYFSYDVKMKEKGDIPEGYSVSREKKERFSLILESASTNQTSMYLCASTTVGPYEQYFGPGTRLTVT.

This clonotype was found a few times. The chain is built from TRBV20-1 and TRBJ2-7; the D is unclear. The CDR3 contains 13 residues. CDR1 is DFQATT and CDR2 is SNEGSKA in the germline V gene (reference sequence). The V gene lost 2 bases and the J gene lost 0 bases, with 8 bases spanning the gap. CDR3: CSARLVSSYEQYF. Here the CDR3 DNA reads TGCAGTGCTAGACTAGTTAGCTCCTACGAGCAGTACTTC.